This T cell receptor beta chain stems from a study of T-cell memory formation after mild COVID-19. Study context: The TCR clusters were mostly specific to one donor. The study, taken as a whole, reports: Researchers found some responding clones in pre-infection memory, a sign that cross-reactive memory joined.

On this clonotype: The target antigen is unknown.

The authors produced TCR alpha and TCR beta cDNA libraries with sample barcodes and UMIs by 5'RACE using constant-segment primers. Each CDR3 protein is one row after TCRdb ran MiXCR on the 5' RACE reads. This table holds about 150,000 distinct CDR3 sequences, 25% found once. The CDR3 is 13 amino acids. Per the germline V gene, CDR1 is GTSNPN and CDR2 is SVGIG (reference sequence). V was pared by 0 bases and J by 3 bases, with 2 bases of the junction left unmatched. The J gene is TRBJ2-7, the V gene TRBV30, with TRBD2 matching over 7 bases. This clonotype was sampled from an adult woman who had mild COVID-19 (a few samples of this study predate the infection). Cell type and time point are not known. Specimen: PBMCs or a T cell subset sorted from them (not recorded which). This chain's CDR3 is CAWSVGGGYEQYF. CDR3 in DNA: TGTGCCTGGAGTGTGGGGGGGGGCTACGAGCAGTACTTC. The entire variable domain, with the rest obtained from reference TRBV30 and TRBJ2-7, is as follows: SQTIHQWPATLVQPVGSPLSLECTVEGTSNPNLYWYRQAAGRGLQLLFYSVGIGQISSEVPQNLSASRPQDRQFILSSKKLLLSDSGFYLCAWSVGGGYEQYFGPGTRLTVT.